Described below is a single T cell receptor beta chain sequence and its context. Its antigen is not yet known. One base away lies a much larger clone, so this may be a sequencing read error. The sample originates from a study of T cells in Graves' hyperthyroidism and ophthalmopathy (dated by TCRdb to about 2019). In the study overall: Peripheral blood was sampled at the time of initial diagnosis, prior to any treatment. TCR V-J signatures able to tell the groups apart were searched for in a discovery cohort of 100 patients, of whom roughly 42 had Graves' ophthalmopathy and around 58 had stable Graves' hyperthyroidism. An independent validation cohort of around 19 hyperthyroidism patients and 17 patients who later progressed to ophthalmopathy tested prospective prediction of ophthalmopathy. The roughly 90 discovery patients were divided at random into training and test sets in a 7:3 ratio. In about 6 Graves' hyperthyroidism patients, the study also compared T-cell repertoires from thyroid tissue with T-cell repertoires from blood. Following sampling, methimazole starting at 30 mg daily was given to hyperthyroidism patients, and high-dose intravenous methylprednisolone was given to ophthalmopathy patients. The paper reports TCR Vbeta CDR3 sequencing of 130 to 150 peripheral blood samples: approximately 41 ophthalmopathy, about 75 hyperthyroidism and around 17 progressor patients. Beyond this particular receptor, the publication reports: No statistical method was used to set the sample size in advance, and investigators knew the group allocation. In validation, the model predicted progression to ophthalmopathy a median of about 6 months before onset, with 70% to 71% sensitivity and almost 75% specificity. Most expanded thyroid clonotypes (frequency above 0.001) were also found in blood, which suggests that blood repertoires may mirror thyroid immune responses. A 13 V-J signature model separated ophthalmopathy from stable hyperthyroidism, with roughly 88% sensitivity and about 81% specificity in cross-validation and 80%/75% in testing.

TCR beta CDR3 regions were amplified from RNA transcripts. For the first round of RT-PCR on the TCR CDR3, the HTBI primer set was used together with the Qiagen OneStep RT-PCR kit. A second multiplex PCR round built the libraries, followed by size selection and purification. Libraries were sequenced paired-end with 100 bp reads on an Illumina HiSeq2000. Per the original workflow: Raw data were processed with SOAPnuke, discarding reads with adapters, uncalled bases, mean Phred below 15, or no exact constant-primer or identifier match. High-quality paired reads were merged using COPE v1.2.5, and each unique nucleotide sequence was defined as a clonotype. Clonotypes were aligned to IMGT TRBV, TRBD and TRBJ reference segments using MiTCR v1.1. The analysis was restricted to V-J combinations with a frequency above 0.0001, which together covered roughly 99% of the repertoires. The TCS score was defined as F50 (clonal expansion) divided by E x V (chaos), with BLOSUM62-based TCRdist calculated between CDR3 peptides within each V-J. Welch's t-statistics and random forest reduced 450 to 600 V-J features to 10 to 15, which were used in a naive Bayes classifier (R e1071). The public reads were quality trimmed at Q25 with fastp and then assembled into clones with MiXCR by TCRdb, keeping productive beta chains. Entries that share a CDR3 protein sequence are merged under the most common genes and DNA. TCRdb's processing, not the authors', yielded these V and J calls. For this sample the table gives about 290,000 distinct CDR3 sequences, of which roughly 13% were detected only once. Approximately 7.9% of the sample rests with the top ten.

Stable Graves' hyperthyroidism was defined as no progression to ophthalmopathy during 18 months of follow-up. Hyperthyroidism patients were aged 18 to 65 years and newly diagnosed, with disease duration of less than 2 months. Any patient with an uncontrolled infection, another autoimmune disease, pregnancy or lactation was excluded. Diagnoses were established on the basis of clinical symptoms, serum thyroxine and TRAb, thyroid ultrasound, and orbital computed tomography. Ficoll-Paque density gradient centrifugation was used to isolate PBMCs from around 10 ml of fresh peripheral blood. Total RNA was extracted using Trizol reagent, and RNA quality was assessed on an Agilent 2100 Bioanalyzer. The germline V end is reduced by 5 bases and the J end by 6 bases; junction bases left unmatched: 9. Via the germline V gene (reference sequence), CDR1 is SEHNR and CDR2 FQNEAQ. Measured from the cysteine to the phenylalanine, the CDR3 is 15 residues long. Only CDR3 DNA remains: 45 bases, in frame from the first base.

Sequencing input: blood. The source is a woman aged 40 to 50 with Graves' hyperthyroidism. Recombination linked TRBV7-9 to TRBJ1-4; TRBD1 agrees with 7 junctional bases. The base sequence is TGTGCCAGCAGCCCAGGACAGGTACCTGATGAAAAACTGTTTTTT. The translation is CASSPGQVPDEKLFF.